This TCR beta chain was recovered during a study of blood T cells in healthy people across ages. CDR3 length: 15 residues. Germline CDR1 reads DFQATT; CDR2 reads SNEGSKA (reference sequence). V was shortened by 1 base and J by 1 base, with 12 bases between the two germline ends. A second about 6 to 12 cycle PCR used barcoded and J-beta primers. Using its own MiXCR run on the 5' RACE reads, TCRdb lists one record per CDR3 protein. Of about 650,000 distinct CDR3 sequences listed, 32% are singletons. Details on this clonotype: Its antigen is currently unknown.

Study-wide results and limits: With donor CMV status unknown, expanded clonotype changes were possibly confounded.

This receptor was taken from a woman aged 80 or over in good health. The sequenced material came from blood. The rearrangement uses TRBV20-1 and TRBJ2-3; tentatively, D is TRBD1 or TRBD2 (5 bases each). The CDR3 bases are TGCAGTGCTAGAGTGAGGGGCGTGGGCACAGATACGCAGTATTTT. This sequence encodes CSARVRGVGTDTQYF.